This TCR beta chain was observed in a study of shared clonotypes between healthy human individuals. Across the whole study: Three CD4 naive, three CD4 memory, two CD8 naive and one CD8 memory plate were used per donor.

CDR3 length equals 11 residues. Germline CDR1 and CDR2: LNHDA and SQIVND (reference sequence). V dropped 3 bases and J dropped 11 bases, with 5 bases sitting between them. Original methodology: As immunoSEQ supplied junction-only sequences (without quality scores), filtering differed. The assay was immunoSEQ multiplex PCR, and TCRdb's table has in-frame clones only and misses some. The V and J calls and clone size come from that table; D and trimming were worked out from the DNA. This sample has hundreds of thousands of clones, with 55% to 75% found just once. The V and J genes are TRBV19 and TRBJ2-6; D is uncertain. Source material: memory CD4+ T cells sorted from blood. Subset in this sample: CD45RA-negative fraction. This clonotype was sampled from a young woman in good health. The chain's CDR3 is CASSIFDVLTF. The CDR3 DNA reads TGTGCCAGTAGTATCTTCGACGTCCTGACTTTC.